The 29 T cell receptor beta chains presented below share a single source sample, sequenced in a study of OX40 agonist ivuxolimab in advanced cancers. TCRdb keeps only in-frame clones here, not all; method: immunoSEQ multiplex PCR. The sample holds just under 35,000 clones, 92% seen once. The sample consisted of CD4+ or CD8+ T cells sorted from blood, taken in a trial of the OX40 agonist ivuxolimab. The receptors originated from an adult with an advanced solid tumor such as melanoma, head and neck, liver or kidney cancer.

The CDR3 here is CSVRTTYTGELFF. Here the CDR3 DNA reads TGCAGCGTCCGCACGACTTACACCGGGGAGCTGTTTTTT. V usage is TRBV29-1 and J usage is TRBJ2-2; D is ambiguous. Germline CDR1 and CDR2: SQVTM and ANQGSEA. The CDR3 extends over 13 amino acids. V was clipped by 6 bases and J by 3 bases, with 11 bases between them.

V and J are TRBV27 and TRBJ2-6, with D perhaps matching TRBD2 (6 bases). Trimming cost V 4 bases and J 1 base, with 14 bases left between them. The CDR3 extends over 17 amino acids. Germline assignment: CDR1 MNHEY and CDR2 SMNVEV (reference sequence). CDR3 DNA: TGTGCCAGCAGTTCCGGGGGATCAGAATCTGGGGCCAACGTCCTGACTTTC. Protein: CASSSGGSESGANVLTF.

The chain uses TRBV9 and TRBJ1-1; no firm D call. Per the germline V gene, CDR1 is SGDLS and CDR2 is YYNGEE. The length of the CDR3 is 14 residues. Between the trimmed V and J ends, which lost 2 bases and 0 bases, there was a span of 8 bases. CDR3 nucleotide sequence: TGTGCCAGCAGCGTTGAGGGTATGAACACTGAAGCTTTCTTT. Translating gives CASSVEGMNTEAFF.

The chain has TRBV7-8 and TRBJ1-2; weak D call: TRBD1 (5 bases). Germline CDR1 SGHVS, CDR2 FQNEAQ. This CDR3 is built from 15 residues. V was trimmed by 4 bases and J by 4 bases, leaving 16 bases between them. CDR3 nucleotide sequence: TGTGCCAGCAGCTCCCGGGGGGAGACAGCCTATGGCTACACCTTC. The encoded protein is CASSSRGETAYGYTF.

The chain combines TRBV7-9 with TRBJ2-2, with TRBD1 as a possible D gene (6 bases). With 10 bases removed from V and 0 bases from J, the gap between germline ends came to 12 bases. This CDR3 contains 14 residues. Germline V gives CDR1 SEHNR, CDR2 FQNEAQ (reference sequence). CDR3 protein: CATDRITNTGELFF. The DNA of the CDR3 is TGTGCCACAGACAGGATCACGAACACCGGGGAGCTGTTTTTT.

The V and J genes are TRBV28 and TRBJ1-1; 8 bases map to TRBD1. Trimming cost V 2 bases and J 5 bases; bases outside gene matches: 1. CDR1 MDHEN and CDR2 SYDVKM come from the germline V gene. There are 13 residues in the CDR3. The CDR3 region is CASSLQGATEAFF. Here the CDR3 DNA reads TGTGCCAGCAGTTTACAGGGGGCAACTGAAGCTTTCTTT.

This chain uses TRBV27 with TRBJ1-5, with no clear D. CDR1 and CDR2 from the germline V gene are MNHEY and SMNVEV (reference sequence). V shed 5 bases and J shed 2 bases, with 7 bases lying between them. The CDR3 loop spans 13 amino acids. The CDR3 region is CASSRQGNQPQHF. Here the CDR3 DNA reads TGTGCCAGCAGTCGGCAGGGCAATCAGCCCCAGCATTTT.

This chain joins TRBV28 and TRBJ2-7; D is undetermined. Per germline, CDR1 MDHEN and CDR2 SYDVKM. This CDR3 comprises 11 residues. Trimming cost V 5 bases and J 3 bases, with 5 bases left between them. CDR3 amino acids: CASSQNYEQYF. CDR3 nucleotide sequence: TGTGCCAGCAGTCAGAACTACGAGCAGTACTTC.

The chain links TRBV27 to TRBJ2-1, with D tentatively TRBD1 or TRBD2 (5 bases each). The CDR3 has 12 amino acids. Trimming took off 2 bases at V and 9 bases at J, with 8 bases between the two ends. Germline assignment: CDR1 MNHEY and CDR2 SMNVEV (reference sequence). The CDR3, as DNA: TGTGCCAGCAGTTTAGGGGGAACTGAGCAGTTCTTC. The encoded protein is CASSLGGTEQFF.

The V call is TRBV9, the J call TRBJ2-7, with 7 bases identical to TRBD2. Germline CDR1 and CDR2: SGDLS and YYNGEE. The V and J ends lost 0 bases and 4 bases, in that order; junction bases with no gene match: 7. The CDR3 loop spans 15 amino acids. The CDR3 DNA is TGTGCCAGCAGCGTAGGTTCCCTAGCGGCTTACGAGCAGTACTTC. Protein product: CASSVGSLAAYEQYF.

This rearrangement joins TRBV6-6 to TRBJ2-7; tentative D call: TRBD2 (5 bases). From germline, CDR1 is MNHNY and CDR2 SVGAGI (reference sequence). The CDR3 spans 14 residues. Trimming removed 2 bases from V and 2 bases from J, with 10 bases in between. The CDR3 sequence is CASSYEGLTYEQYF. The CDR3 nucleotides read TGTGCCAGCAGTTACGAGGGCCTTACCTACGAGCAGTACTTC.

The CDR3 bases are TGTGCCAGCAGCCCGGGGGGACAGCTATCCTCCTACGAGCAGTACTTC. This sequence encodes CASSPGGQLSSYEQYF. The chain links TRBV9 to TRBJ2-7; D may match TRBD1 or TRBD2 (7 bases each). CDR1 and CDR2 (germline): SGDLS, YYNGEE. Trimming shortened V by 4 bases and J by 0 bases, and 17 bases separated the two germline ends. CDR3 length: 16 amino acids. Looking up the rest from reference TRBV9 and TRBJ2-7 gives the full variable domain: DSGVTQTPKHLITATGQRVTLRCSPRSGDLSVYWYQQSLDQGLQFLIQYYNGEERAKGNILERFSAQQFPDLHSELNLSSLELGDSALYFCASSPGGQLSSYEQYFGPGTRLTVT.

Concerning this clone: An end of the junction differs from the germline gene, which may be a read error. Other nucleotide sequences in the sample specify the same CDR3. In nucleotides, the CDR3 is TGCGCCAGCATCCCGCCGGGACGGGGGTACTACGAGCAGTACTTC. It yields the protein CASIPPGRGYYEQYF. This sequence joins TRBV6-8 and TRBJ2-7; weak D call: TRBD2 (6 bases). The CDR3 is 15 amino acids. Germline V gives CDR1 MNHGY, CDR2 SAAAGT.

Here the CDR3 DNA reads TGTGCCAGCAGCTCGGGACAGGGTTATAGCGAGCAGTACTTC. Translating it yields CASSSGQGYSEQYF. The rearrangement uses TRBV9 and TRBJ2-7; 9 nucleotides match TRBD1. V shed 4 bases, J shed 6 bases, and the junction held 8 bases outside the gene matches. The CDR3 sequence is 14 residues long. Per germline, CDR1 SGDLS and CDR2 YYNGEE.

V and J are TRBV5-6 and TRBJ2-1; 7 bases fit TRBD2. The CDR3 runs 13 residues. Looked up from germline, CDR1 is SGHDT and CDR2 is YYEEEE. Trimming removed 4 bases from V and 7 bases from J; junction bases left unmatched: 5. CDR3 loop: CASSPGGENEQFF. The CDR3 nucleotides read TGTGCCAGCAGCCCGGGAGGAGAAAATGAGCAGTTCTTC. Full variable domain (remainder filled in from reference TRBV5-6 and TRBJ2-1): DAGVTQSPTHLIKTRGQQVTLRCSPKSGHDTVSWYQQALGQGPQFIFQYYEEEERQRGNFPDRFSGHQFPNYSSELNVNALLLGDSALYLCASSPGGENEQFFGPGTRLTVL.

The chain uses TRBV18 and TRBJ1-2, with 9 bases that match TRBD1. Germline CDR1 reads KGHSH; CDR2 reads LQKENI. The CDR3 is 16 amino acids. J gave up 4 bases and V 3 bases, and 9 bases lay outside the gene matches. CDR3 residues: CASSPTGGSPFYGYTF. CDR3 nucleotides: TGTGCCAGCTCACCGACAGGGGGTTCCCCCTTCTATGGCTACACCTTC.

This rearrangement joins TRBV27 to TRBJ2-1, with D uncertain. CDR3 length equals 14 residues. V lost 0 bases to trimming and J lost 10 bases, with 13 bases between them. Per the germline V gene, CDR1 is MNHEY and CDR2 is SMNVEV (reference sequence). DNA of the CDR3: TGTGCCAGCAGTTTATCGTTCGGCGGAAACGAGCAGTTCTTC. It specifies CASSLSFGGNEQFF.

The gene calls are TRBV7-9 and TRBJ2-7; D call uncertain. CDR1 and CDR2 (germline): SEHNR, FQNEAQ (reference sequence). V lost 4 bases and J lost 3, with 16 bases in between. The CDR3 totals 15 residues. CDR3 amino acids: CASSSESREGYEQYF. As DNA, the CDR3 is TGTGCCAGCAGCTCGGAAAGTAGGGAAGGCTACGAGCAGTACTTC.

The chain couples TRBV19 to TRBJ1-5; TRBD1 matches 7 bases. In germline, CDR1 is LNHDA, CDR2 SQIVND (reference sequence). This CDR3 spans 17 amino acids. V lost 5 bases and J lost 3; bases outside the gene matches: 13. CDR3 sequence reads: CASSLPRGQVYNQPQHF. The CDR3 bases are TGTGCCAGTAGTCTTCCGAGAGGACAGGTTTACAATCAGCCCCAGCATTTT. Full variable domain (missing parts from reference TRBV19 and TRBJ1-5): DGGITQSPKYLFRKEGQNVTLSCEQNLNHDAMYWYRQDPGQGLRLIYYSQIVNDFQKGDIAEGYSVSREKKESFPLTVTSAQKNPTAFYLCASSLPRGQVYNQPQHFGDGTRLSIL.

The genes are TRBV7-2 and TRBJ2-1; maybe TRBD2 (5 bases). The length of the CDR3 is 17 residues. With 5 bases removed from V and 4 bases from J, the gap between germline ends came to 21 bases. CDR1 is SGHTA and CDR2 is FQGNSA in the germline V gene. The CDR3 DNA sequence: TGTGCCAGCAGCCCCATCCCCGGCGGAGGAGCTTACAATGAGCAGTTCTTC. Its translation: CASSPIPGGGAYNEQFF.

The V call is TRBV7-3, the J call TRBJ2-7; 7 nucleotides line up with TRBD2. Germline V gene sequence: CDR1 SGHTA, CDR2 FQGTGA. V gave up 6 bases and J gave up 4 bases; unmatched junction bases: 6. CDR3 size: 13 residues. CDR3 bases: TGTGCCAGCAGTTTTACTAGCGAGTACGAGCAGTACTTC. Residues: CASSFTSEYEQYF.

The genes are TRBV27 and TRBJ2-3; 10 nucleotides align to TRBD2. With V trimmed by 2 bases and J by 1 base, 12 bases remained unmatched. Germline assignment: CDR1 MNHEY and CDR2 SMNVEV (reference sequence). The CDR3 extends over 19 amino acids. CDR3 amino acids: CASSLRAGGWVPGTDTQYF. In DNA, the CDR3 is TGTGCCAGCAGTTTACGAGCGGGAGGGTGGGTTCCAGGCACAGATACGCAGTATTTT.

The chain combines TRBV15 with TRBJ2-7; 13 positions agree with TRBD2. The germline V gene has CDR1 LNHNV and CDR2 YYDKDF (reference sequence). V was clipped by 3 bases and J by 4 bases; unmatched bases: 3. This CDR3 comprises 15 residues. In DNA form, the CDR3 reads TGTGCCACCAGCAGTCGGACTAGCGGGAGTTACGAGCAGTACTTC. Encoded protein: CATSSRTSGSYEQYF.

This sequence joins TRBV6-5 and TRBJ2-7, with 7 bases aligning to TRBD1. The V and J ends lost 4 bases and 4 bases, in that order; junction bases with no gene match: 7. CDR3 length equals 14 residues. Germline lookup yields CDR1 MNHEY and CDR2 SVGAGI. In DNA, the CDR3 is TGTGCCAGCAGTTCGACAGGGTTGGGGTACGAGCAGTACTTC. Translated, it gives CASSSTGLGYEQYF.

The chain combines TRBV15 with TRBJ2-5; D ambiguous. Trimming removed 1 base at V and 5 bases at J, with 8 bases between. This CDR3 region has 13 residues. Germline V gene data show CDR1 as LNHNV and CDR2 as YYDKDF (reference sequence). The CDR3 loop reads CATSRAHRETQYF. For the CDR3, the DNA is TGTGCCACCAGCAGAGCCCATCGGGAGACCCAGTACTTC.

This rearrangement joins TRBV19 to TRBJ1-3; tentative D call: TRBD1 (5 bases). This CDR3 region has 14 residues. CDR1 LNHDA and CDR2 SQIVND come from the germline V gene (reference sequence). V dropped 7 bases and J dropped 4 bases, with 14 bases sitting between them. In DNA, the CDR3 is TGTGCCAGTAAGGGCAGGGTTATGGGAAACACCATATATTTT. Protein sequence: CASKGRVMGNTIYF.

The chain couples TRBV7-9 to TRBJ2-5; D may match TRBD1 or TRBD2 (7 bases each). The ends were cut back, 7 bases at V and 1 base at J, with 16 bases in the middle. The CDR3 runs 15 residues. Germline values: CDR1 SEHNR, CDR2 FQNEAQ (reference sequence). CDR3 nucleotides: TGTGCCAGCACCACTCAGGGGGGGCGCCAAGAGACCCAGTACTTC. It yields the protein CASTTQGGRQETQYF.

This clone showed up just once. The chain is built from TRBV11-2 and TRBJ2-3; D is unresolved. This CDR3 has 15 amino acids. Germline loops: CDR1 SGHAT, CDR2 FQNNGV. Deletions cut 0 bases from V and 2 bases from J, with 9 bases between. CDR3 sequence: CASSLDSTNTDTQYF. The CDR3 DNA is TGTGCCAGCAGCTTAGATTCTACAAACACAGATACGCAGTATTTT.

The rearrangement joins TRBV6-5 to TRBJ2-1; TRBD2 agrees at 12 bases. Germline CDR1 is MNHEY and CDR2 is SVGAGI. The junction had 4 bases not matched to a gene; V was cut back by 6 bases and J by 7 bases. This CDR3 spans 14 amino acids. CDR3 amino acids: CASRRLAGENEQFF. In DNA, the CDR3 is TGTGCCAGCAGACGACTAGCGGGAGAGAATGAGCAGTTCTTC.